Below, 5 T cell receptor beta chains from the same sample are listed, as sequenced in a study of blood T cell repertoires in COVID-19. TCRdb keeps only in-frame clones here, not all; method: immunoSEQ multiplex PCR. The table shows 230,000 or so clones, with 84% occurring only once. Sequenced: PBMCs or T cells enriched from blood (not recorded which). The source of these receptors is a man aged 50 or older who had recovered from COVID-19.

The rearrangement joins TRBV6-5 to TRBJ2-3, with D perhaps TRBD2 (6 bases). V was cut by 0 bases and J by 8 bases, with 6 bases left in between. The CDR3 contains 12 residues. Germline CDR1 and CDR2: MNHEY and SVGAGI. The CDR3 sequence: CASSYSGGTQYF. Here the CDR3 DNA reads TGTGCCAGCAGTTACTCGGGGGGTACGCAGTATTTT.

The V call is TRBV5-4, the J call TRBJ1-2; 8 positions agree with TRBD1. The CDR3 is made up of 15 amino acids. CDR1 SGHNT and CDR2 YYREEE come from the germline V gene (reference sequence). J was trimmed by 5 bases and V by 0 bases; bases with no gene match: 6. Here the CDR3 DNA reads TGTGCCAGCAGCTTGGAGGCCAGGGGGCAATATGGCTACACCTTC. The encoded protein is CASSLEARGQYGYTF.

The rearrangement links TRBV9 to TRBJ2-1, with D unclear. The CDR3 sequence is 14 residues long. From germline, CDR1 is SGDLS and CDR2 YYNGEE. Trimming took 4 bases from V and 8 from J, leaving 16 bases between them. This chain's CDR3 is CASSTRGWSDEQFF. In nucleotides, the CDR3 is TGTGCCAGCAGCACCCGAGGATGGAGTGATGAGCAGTTCTTC.

The DNA of the CDR3 is TGTGCCAGCAGTTACTCAGGGAGCGGCTCCTACAATGAGCAGTTCTTC. This encodes CASSYSGSGSYNEQFF. The rearrangement links TRBV6-5 to TRBJ2-1; D perhaps matches TRBD2 (5 bases). CDR3 size: 16 residues. V was clipped by 0 bases and J by 0 bases, with 9 bases between them. In germline, CDR1 is MNHEY, CDR2 SVGAGI.

This sequence joins TRBV7-2 and TRBJ1-5; a weak D match, TRBD1 (5 bases). Trimming shortened V by 5 bases and J by 5 bases, and 10 bases separated the two germline ends. The germline V gene encodes CDR1 SGHTA and CDR2 FQGNSA. CDR3 length: 13 residues. This chain's CDR3 is CASSVKTDQPQHF. The CDR3 nucleotides are TGTGCCAGCAGCGTCAAGACAGATCAGCCCCAGCATTTT.